Listed below are T cell receptor beta chains from one sample, sequenced in a study of memory CD4+ T cells and cytomegalovirus serostatus. TCRdb's copy holds only in-frame clones and misses some; the assay was immunoSEQ multiplex PCR. The data show some 52,000 clones, about 80% seen once. Sequencing was done on a sample of memory CD4+ T cells from blood. The source is an adult in good health and CMV-seropositive. The conserved cysteine and the conserved F or W are not part of the CDR3 here. Each record gives: D gene, V gene, CDR3 protein. The D gene is left open where the match is weak.

.	TRBV7-9	ASSFWVRTEHEKLF
.	TRBV27	ASSSGTIEGNTIY
.	TRBV7-9	ASSPGVVNTEAF
.	TRBV11-3	ASSLGVGTEAF
.	TRBV7-8	ASRSYYGTGELF
.	TRBV7-9	ASSSFTDTQY
TRBD2	TRBV6-5	ASSRTSFGTGELF
.	TRBV19	ASNQGTNTEAF
TRBD2	TRBV29-1	SVATSGSGEQY
TRBD2	TRBV5-8	ASTPSGIQYNEQF
.	TRBV6-1	ASSEWELNTEAF
.	TRBV18	ASSPETSEAF
.	TRBV6-5	ASRTGGSYNSPLH
TRBD2	TRBV2	ASTWGGPYEQY
.	TRBV5-6	ASSLLASYEQY
.	TRBV7-2	ASSLGLGADTQY
TRBD1	TRBV15	ATSRDPGQGVRGEKLF
TRBD1	TRBV5-6	ASSPFRDRGRGNTIY
.	TRBV28	ASSPGGGSGNTIY
.	TRBV19	ASSRGGNYGYT
TRBD2	TRBV5-4	ASSLAKGLAVYEQY
TRBD2	TRBV7-2	ASSSRGGDHAYEQY
TRBD1	TRBV7-2	ASSVRDRGLGYT
.	TRBV7-8	ASSFGETGELF
.	TRBV18	ASSRSTAGELF
TRBD2	TRBV28	ASSFQRAGVNNEQF
.	TRBV5-1	ASSLEARALDGYT
.	TRBV30	ARLRDQVAGELF
.	TRBV6-1	ASSEGLATDTQY
.	TRBV29-1	SVTQGGLDGYT
TRBD2	TRBV29-1	SVEGLRTSGSNEQF
.	TRBV5-1	ASSLALGGKTEAF
.	TRBV5-6	ASSMGPINPYEQY
TRBD1	TRBV11-1	ASSAGTGDEKLF
.	TRBV28	ASSLGLREAF
.	TRBV28	ASSPRASYEQY
TRBD2	TRBV27	ASSSDWGGLINEQF
TRBD1	TRBV18	ASSLDRGEQF
.	TRBV11-1	ASSLLGNEQY
TRBD1	TRBV2	ASSEDRAPYEQY
.	TRBV7-9	ASSPSNTEAF
TRBD1	TRBV6-6	ASSYRQGGGQPQH
.	TRBV28	ASSLGSGRQRNYGYT
TRBD2	TRBV9	ASSPPDSGGPGHTQY
.	TRBV28	ASSPGLGHDEKLF
TRBD2	TRBV7-8	ASSPNPGLASNNEQF
.	TRBV29-1	SVAPGVGETQY
.	TRBV6-1	ASSEQGGTDTQY
.	TRBV5-1	ASSLAAGKYEQY
.	TRBV5-1	ASSLGGNYEQY
.	TRBV27	ASHKGGSDGYT